These 27 T cell receptor beta chains originate from one sample sequenced in a study of blood T cell repertoires in COVID-19. Profiled with immunoSEQ multiplex PCR; TCRdb holds only in-frame clones, not every one. Of about 160,000 clones in the sample, roughly 73% were seen once. Sequenced input: peripheral blood. The receptors come from a man aged 65 to 79 with acute or convalescent COVID-19.

This clone was detected many times. The CDR3 DNA reads TGTGCCAGCAGTTTACGCGGGTACACCGGGGAGCTGTTTTTT. Translating it yields CASSLRGYTGELFF. The chain is built from TRBV28 and TRBJ2-2; perhaps TRBD2 as D (5 bases). The CDR3 sequence is 14 residues long. Germline V CDR1 and CDR2: MDHEN, SYDVKM. Trimming took 2 bases from V and 3 from J, leaving 7 bases between them.

The chain joins TRBV5-4 to TRBJ1-5, with D maybe TRBD1 (6 bases). Germline V gene sequence: CDR1 SGHNT, CDR2 YYREEE (reference sequence). V gave up 4 bases and J gave up 5 bases, with 16 bases separating them. The CDR3 has 15 amino acids. CDR3 coding DNA: TGTGCCAGCAGCGTGGACGGGTCAGGGGATCAGCCCCAGCATTTT. It yields the protein CASSVDGSGDQPQHF.

The rearrangement links TRBV7-9 to TRBJ2-7; tentatively, D is TRBD1 (6 bases). Per the germline V gene, CDR1 is SEHNR and CDR2 is FQNEAQ (reference sequence). V was trimmed by 1 base and J by 0 bases, leaving 10 bases between them. The CDR3 is 15 amino acids. In DNA, the CDR3 is TGTGCCAGCAGCTTAGTTGGCAGGGGCTCCTACGAGCAGTACTTC. Encoded protein: CASSLVGRGSYEQYF.

The chain recombines TRBV6-6 with TRBJ2-7; perhaps TRBD1 as D (6 bases). Trimming removed 6 bases from V and 2 bases from J, with 14 bases in between. This CDR3 comprises 14 residues. From germline, CDR1 is MNHNY and CDR2 SVGAGI (reference sequence). CDR3 amino acids: CASRTPRTAYEQYF. CDR3 DNA sequence: TGTGCCAGCAGAACCCCCCGGACAGCCTACGAGCAGTACTTC.

V gene TRBV28 combines with J gene TRBJ2-5, with 12 bases identical to TRBD1. Per the germline V gene, CDR1 is MDHEN and CDR2 is SYDVKM. The CDR3 consists of 14 residues. V shed 8 bases, J shed 7 bases, and the junction held 8 bases outside the gene matches. As DNA, the CDR3 is TGTGCCAGCGGCCGGGACAGGGGGCGGACGACCCAGTACTTC. It translates to CASGRDRGRTTQYF. Filled out from reference TRBV28 and TRBJ2-5, the complete variable domain reads DVKVTQSSRYLVKRTGEKVFLECVQDMDHENMFWYRQDPGLGLRLIYFSYDVKMKEKGDIPEGYSVSREKKERFSLILESASTNQTSMYLCASGRDRGRTTQYFGPGTRLLVL.

The V and J genes are TRBV6-2 or TRBV6-3 and TRBJ1-1; 7 bases match TRBD1. Germline lookup yields CDR1 MNHEY and CDR2 SVGEGT. V lost 0 bases, J lost 4 bases, and 5 bases stayed unmatched. CDR3 length equals 15 residues. Written as DNA, the CDR3 is TGTGCCAGCAGTTACTCGAGTGGGACAGCCACTGAAGCTTTCTTT. Translation: CASSYSSGTATEAFF.

CDR3 residues: CASSSRDKGNTIYF. CDR3 DNA: TGTGCCAGCAGCTCCCGGGACAAAGGAAACACCATATATTTT. This chain uses TRBV5-4 with TRBJ1-3; perhaps TRBD1 as D (6 bases). The CDR3 spans 14 residues. From germline, CDR1 is SGHNT and CDR2 YYREEE (reference sequence). Trimming cost V 3 bases and J 4 bases, with 11 bases left between them.

This rearrangement joins TRBV9 to TRBJ1-2; possibly TRBD1 for D (5 bases). Per germline, CDR1 SGDLS and CDR2 YYNGEE. Deletions cut 3 bases from V and 0 bases from J, with 12 bases between. The CDR3 totals 15 residues. For the CDR3, the DNA is TGTGCCAGCAGCGGAACAGGACGAACTAACTATGGCTACACCTTC. Translation: CASSGTGRTNYGYTF.

This clone showed up just once. This sequence joins TRBV9 and TRBJ2-2; 8 nucleotides align to TRBD1. Per germline, CDR1 SGDLS and CDR2 YYNGEE. The CDR3 has 18 amino acids. J was trimmed by 5 bases and V by 5 bases; bases with no gene match: 17. CDR3 coding DNA: TGTGCCAGCAGTAAAGGAGGTGGCAGGGGGCGCCGAACCGGGGAGCTGTTTTTT. Its protein is CASSKGGGRGRRTGELFF. Complete variable domain (other parts from reference TRBV9 and TRBJ2-2): DSGVTQTPKHLITATGQRVTLRCSPRSGDLSVYWYQQSLDQGLQFLIQYYNGEERAKGNILERFSAQQFPDLHSELNLSSLELGDSALYFCASSKGGGRGRRTGELFFGEGSRLTVL.

The J gene is TRBJ2-1, the V gene TRBV14; tentative D call: TRBD1 (6 bases). V lost 4 bases and J lost 7, with 14 bases in between. The CDR3 has 14 residues. Looked up from germline, CDR1 is SGHDN and CDR2 is FVKESK. The CDR3 DNA follows: TGTGCCAGCAGCCCGTCTCCCCAGGGGAATGAGCAGTTCTTC. Its protein is CASSPSPQGNEQFF.

The genes are TRBV7-9 and TRBJ1-5, with D possibly being TRBD1 (6 bases). The V end lost 6 bases, the J end lost 7 bases, and 19 bases lay between the germline ends. The CDR3 totals 15 residues. CDR1 is SEHNR, CDR2 FQNEAQ, per germline (reference sequence). The CDR3 region has the DNA TGTGCCAGCAGGCAAAGGGACACCATGATGCAGCCCCAGCATTTT. This translates into CASRQRDTMMQPQHF.

The J gene is TRBJ2-7, the V gene TRBV28, with 7 bases that match TRBD2. Germline V gene sequence: CDR1 MDHEN, CDR2 SYDVKM. The CDR3 totals 15 residues. Trimming at V came to 2 bases and at J to 0 bases, leaving 4 bases not matched to a gene. In DNA form, the CDR3 reads TGTGCCAGCAGTTTAGCGGGAGTTAACTCCTACGAGCAGTACTTC. This encodes CASSLAGVNSYEQYF.

Written as DNA, the CDR3 is TGCGCCAGCAGCTTGTCAGGGGGCCGGTCGGACACTGAAGCTTTCTTT. This codes for CASSLSGGRSDTEAFF. J is TRBJ1-1 and V is TRBV5-1, with TRBD1 identical over 8 bases. This CDR3 comprises 16 residues. Trimming took 1 base from V and 3 from J; bases not matched to a gene: 8. CDR1 and CDR2 (germline): SGHRS, YFSETQ. The complete variable domain, with remaining parts taken from reference TRBV5-1 and TRBJ1-1, reads KAGVTQTPRYLIKTRGQQVTLSCSPISGHRSVSWYQQTPGQGLQFLFEYFSETQRNKGNFPGRFSGRQFSNSRSEMNVSTLELGDSALYLCASSLSGGRSDTEAFFGQGTRLTVV.

This sequence joins TRBV6-2 or TRBV6-3 and TRBJ2-2; tentative D call: TRBD1 (5 bases). The CDR3 sequence is 13 residues long. V shed 5 bases and J shed 7 bases, with 11 bases lying between them. Germline assignment: CDR1 MNHEY and CDR2 SVGEGT. As DNA, the CDR3 is TGTGCCAGCAGTCTCCAGGGTCTCGGGGAGCTGTTTTTT. It is translated as CASSLQGLGELFF.

Concerning this clone: The junction does not match germline at one end; this may be a read error. The rearrangement joins TRBV19 to TRBJ2-7; 8 positions agree with TRBD1. Germline assignment: CDR1 LNHDA and CDR2 SQIVND (reference sequence). The CDR3 loop spans 13 amino acids. CDR3 amino acids: CAGRTGRFHEQYF. For the CDR3, the DNA is TGTGCCGGTAGGACAGGGCGCTTTCACGAGCAGTACTTC.

This clone was observed a single time. The CDR3 loop is CASSFQGSAKNIQYF. In DNA form, the CDR3 reads TGTGCCAGCAGTTTTCAGGGCTCAGCCAAAAACATTCAGTACTTC. The V gene is TRBV28, the J gene TRBJ2-4, with D tentatively TRBD1 (5 bases). The CDR3 has 15 amino acids. Trimming removed 3 bases at V and 0 bases at J, with 9 bases between. From germline, CDR1 is MDHEN and CDR2 SYDVKM.

As for this clone: Mismatch with germline at one junction end may stem from a read error. V and J are TRBV10-3 and TRBJ2-1; D call uncertain. In germline, CDR1 is ENHRY, CDR2 SYGVKD. The length of the CDR3 is 12 residues. Here the CDR3 reads CAISVSSNEQFF. DNA of the CDR3: TGTGCCATCAGTGTGTCCTCCAATGAGCAGTTCTTC.

This clone was found a few times. The chain combines TRBV12-3 or TRBV12-4 with TRBJ1-2; D not resolved. This CDR3 spans 11 amino acids. The V gene lost 8 bases and the J gene lost 4 bases, with 8 bases spanning the gap. This chain's CDR3 is CASFRGYGYTF. The CDR3 region has the DNA TGTGCCAGCTTTCGAGGCTATGGCTACACCTTC.

The chain joins TRBV7-3 to TRBJ1-4, with D perhaps TRBD1 (6 bases). Trimming removed 2 bases from V and 2 bases from J, with 15 bases in between. This CDR3 comprises 17 residues. Germline CDR1 and CDR2: SGHTA and FQGTGA. The CDR3 coding sequence is TGTGCCAGCAGCTTAGGGGGCCCAGGGGAGACTAATGAAAAACTGTTTTTT. It is translated as CASSLGGPGETNEKLFF.

This clone was observed a handful of times. The V gene is TRBV2, the J gene TRBJ1-6, with D maybe TRBD1 (5 bases). Trimming left V 4 bases short and J 5 bases short, with 12 bases between. The length of the CDR3 is 15 residues. Looked up from germline, CDR1 is SNHLY and CDR2 is FYNNEI. This CDR3 reads CASSGQLGNNSPLHF. The DNA for the CDR3 is TGTGCCAGCAGTGGACAGTTGGGAAATAATTCACCCCTCCACTTT.

The chain joins TRBV23-1 to TRBJ1-1, with a tentative D call TRBD1 (5 bases). TRBV23-1 is an open reading frame, and its role is uncertain. The V gene lost 4 bases and the J gene lost 8 bases, with 29 bases spanning the gap. The CDR3 totals 18 residues. The CDR3 sequence is CASSLAPGRDFPGAEAFF. For the CDR3, the DNA is TGCGCCAGCAGTCTCGCGCCCGGACGGGACTTTCCCGGTGCAGAAGCTTTCTTT.

This chain joins TRBV5-1 and TRBJ1-1; D is uncertain. The CDR3 is 14 amino acids. Germline CDR1 SGHRS, CDR2 YFSETQ. V was trimmed by 0 bases and J by 3 bases, leaving 9 bases between them. The DNA of the CDR3 is TGCGCCAGCAGCTTGGATTTCGGGGACACTGAAGCTTTCTTT. It encodes CASSLDFGDTEAFF.

The rearrangement links TRBV5-1 to TRBJ2-7; D gene uncertain. The CDR3 contains 15 residues. With 4 bases removed from V and 3 bases from J, the gap between germline ends came to 17 bases. Germline assignment: CDR1 SGHRS and CDR2 YFSETQ. The CDR3 sequence: CASSENSPASYEQYF. The CDR3 coding sequence is TGCGCCAGCAGCGAAAATTCCCCCGCCAGCTACGAGCAGTACTTC.

This chain uses TRBV12-3 or TRBV12-4 with TRBJ1-4; no clear D gene. Trimming took 3 bases from V and 5 from J, leaving 7 bases between them. This CDR3 is 13 amino acids long. The CDR3 DNA is TGTGCCAGCAGTTTGAACGAGAATGAAAAACTGTTTTTT. It specifies CASSLNENEKLFF.

The chain combines TRBV24-1 with TRBJ2-2, with a possible D match to TRBD2 (5 bases). The V gene's germline CDR1 is KGHDR and CDR2 SFDVKD. Trimming pared 3 bases from V and 6 bases from J, leaving 13 bases between. The length of the CDR3 is 15 residues. CDR3 amino acids: CATSDARLGAGELFF. DNA for the CDR3: TGTGCCACCAGTGATGCTCGACTCGGGGCCGGGGAGCTGTTTTTT.

V usage is TRBV19 and J usage is TRBJ2-5; the match to TRBD1 covers 10 bases. CDR3 size: 16 residues. The trim removed 3 bases at V and 5 bases at J, leaving 9 bases unmatched. Germline V gene sequence: CDR1 LNHDA, CDR2 SQIVND (reference sequence). The CDR3 spells CASSMVRDRGGETQYF. The CDR3 region has the DNA TGTGCCAGTAGTATGGTGAGGGACAGGGGTGGGGAGACCCAGTACTTC.

J is TRBJ2-1 and V is TRBV11-2, with D perhaps TRBD2 (5 bases). The CDR3 loop spans 12 amino acids. V was pared by 1 base and J by 7 bases, with 5 bases between. Germline values: CDR1 SGHAT, CDR2 FQNNGV. In DNA form, the CDR3 reads TGTGCCAGCAGCTTAGCGGGAAATGAGCAGTTCTTC. It specifies CASSLAGNEQFF.